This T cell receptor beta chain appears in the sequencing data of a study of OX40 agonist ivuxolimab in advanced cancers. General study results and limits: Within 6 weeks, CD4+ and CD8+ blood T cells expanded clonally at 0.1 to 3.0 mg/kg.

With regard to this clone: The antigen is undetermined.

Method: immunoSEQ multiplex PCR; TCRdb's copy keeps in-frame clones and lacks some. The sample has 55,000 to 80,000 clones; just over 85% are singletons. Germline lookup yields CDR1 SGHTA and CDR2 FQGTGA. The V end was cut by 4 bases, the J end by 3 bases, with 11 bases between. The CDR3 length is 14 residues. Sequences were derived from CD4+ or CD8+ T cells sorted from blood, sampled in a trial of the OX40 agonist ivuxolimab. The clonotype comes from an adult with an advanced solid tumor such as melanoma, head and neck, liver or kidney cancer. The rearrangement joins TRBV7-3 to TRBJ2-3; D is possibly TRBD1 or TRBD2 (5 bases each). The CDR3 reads CASSYWGGTDTQYF. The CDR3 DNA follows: TGTGCCAGCAGCTATTGGGGCGGGACAGATACGCAGTATTTT.